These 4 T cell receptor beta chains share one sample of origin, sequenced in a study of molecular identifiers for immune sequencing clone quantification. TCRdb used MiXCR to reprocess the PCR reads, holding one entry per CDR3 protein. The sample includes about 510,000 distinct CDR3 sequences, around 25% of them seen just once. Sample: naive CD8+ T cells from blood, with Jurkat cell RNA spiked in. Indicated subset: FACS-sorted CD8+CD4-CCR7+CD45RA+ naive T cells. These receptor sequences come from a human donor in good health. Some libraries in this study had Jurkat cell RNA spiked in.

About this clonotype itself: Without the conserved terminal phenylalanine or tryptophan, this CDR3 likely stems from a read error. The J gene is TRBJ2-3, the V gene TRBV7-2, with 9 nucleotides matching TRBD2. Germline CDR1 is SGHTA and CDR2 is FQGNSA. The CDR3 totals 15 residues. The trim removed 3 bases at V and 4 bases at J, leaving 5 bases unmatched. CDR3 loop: CASSFSGRGPDTQYV. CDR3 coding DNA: TGTGCCAGCAGCTTTAGCGGGAGAGGCCCAGATACGCAGTATGTT.

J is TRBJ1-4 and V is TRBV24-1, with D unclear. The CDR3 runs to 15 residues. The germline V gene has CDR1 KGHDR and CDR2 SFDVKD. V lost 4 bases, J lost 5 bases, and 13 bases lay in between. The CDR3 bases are TGTGCCACCAGTGACCGGGAGGGAGGAAATGAAAAACTGTTTTTT. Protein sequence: CATSDREGGNEKLFF.

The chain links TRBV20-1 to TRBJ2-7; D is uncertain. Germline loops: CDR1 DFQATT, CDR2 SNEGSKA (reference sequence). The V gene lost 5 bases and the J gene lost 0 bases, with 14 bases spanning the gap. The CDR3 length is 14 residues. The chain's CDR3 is CSALALEISYEQYF. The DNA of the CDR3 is TGCAGTGCTTTAGCACTTGAAATCTCCTACGAGCAGTACTTC.

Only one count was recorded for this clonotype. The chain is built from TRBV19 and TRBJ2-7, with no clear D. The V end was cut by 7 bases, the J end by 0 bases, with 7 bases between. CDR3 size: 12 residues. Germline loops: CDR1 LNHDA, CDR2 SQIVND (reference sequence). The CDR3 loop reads CASTSSSYEQYF. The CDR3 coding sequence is TGTGCCAGTACATCTAGCTCCTACGAGCAGTACTTC. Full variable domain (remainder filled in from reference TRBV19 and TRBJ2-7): DGGITQSPKYLFRKEGQNVTLSCEQNLNHDAMYWYRQDPGQGLRLIYYSQIVNDFQKGDIAEGYSVSREKKESFPLTVTSAQKNPTAFYLCASTSSSYEQYFGPGTRLTVT.